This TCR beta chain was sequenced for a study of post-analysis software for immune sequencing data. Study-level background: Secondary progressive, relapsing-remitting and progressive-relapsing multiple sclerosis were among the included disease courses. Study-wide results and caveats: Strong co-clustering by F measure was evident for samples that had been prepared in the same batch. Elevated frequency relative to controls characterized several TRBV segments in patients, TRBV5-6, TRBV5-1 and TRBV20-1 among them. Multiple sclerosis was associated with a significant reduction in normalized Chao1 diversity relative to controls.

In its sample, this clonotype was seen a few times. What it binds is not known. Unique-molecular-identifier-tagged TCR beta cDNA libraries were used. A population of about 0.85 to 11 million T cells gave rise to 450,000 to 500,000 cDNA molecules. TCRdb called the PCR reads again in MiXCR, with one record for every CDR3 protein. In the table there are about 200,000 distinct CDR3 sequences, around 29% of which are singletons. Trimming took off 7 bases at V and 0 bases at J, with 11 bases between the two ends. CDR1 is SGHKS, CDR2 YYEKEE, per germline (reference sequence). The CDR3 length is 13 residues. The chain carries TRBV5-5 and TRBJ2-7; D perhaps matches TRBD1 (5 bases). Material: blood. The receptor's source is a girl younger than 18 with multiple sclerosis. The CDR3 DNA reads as TGTGCCAGCGGCTCCGACAGCTCCTACGAGCAGTACTTC. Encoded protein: CASGSDSSYEQYF.